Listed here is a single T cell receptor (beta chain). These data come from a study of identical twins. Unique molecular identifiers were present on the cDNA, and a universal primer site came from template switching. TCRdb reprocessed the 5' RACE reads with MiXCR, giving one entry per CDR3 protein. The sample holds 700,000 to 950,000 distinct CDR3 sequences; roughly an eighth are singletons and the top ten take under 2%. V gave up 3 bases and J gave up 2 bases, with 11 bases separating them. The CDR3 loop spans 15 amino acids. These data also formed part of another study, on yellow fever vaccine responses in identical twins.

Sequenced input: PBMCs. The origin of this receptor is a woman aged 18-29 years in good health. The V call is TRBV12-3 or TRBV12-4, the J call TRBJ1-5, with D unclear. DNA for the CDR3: TGTGCCAGCAGTTTCCAGATTCTTGGCAATCAGCCCCAGCATTTT. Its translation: CASSFQILGNQPQHF.